The source of this T cell receptor (beta chain) is a study of graft-versus-host responses after intestinal transplantation. On the study more broadly: Every transplant recipient was induced with anti-thymocyte globulin, then maintained on tacrolimus and steroids for roughly 3 years. Findings and caveats of the study: Recipient marrow showed GvH clones, some seen first in ileum or blood. Association was observed between peak circulating GvH clone levels and early post-transplant HvG declines.

Data came from immunoSEQ multiplex PCR; TCRdb stores just in-frame clones and leaves some out. The table has just over 40,000 clones, more than 80% seen once. The CDR3 has 15 residues. From germline, CDR1 is SNHLY and CDR2 FYNNEI. Deletions cut 6 bases from V and 2 bases from J, with 14 bases between. As for this clone: The antigen remains undetermined.

V is TRBV2 and J is TRBJ1-3; the D gene is possibly TRBD1 (6 bases). The sequence was collected from a human patient who received an intestinal transplant, so some T cells may come from the graft donor. Sequenced material: PBMCs, taken almost 320 days after intestinal transplant. The CDR3, as DNA: TGTGCCAGCAGGGGCTTTGACAGGACTGGAAACACCATATATTTT. Protein: CASRGFDRTGNTIYF.